The clone carrying this T cell receptor beta chain has a count of ten or more. Its cognate antigen is unknown. The sample belongs to a study of blood T cells in healthy people across ages. Study-wide points: Age showed a roughly linear inverse relationship with TCR beta diversity per million T cells.

Peripheral blood samples of approximately 10 milliliters were drawn from each donor. Isolation of PBMCs gave at least 6.5 million cells per sample. Through a sample-barcoded 5' primer and a J-beta primer mix, a second PCR was run for about 6 to 12 cycles. Sequencing yielded, for each sample, at least 3 million paired-end reads carrying CDR3. MiXCR, run by TCRdb on the 5' RACE reads, gives a single entry per CDR3 protein. The profile shows hundreds of thousands of distinct CDR3 sequences, more than 25% of them singletons. Germline values: CDR1 SQVTM, CDR2 ANQGSEA. Trimming left V 2 bases short and J 0 bases short, with 6 bases between. The CDR3 length is 13 residues.

This sequence was found in a woman older than 75 in good health. V and J are TRBV29-1 and TRBJ2-3; no definite D call. Material: blood. This CDR3 reads CSVETSSTDTQYF. The CDR3 region has the DNA TGCAGCGTTGAAACCTCAAGCACAGATACGCAGTATTTT.